This T cell receptor (beta chain) is drawn from a study of cytomegalovirus exposure and HLA in healthy donors. Regarding the study as a whole: Follow-up analysis later connected one missense variant in DCLRE1C with trimming of TCR beta V- and J-genes.

The CDR3 has 16 amino acids. V lost 5 bases and J lost 6, with 19 bases in between. Germline assignment: CDR1 MNHEY and CDR2 SMNVEV (reference sequence). It was with 60 Vbeta and 13 Jbeta primers that the PCR ran. Here immunoSEQ multiplex PCR was the method, and the copy in TCRdb shows in-frame clones only, minus some. The repertoire holds 200,000 or so clones, with 75% to 85% as singletons. Concerning this clone itself: Its specificity is unknown.

Input material: PBMCs. This sequence originates from a male donor in good health and CMV-seropositive. This chain connects TRBV27 to TRBJ1-4; no definite D call. The DNA for the CDR3 is TGTGCCAGCAGTCCCTTAGGGAGGCGCCAAGATGAAAAACTGTTTTTT. Its protein product is CASSPLGRRQDEKLFF.